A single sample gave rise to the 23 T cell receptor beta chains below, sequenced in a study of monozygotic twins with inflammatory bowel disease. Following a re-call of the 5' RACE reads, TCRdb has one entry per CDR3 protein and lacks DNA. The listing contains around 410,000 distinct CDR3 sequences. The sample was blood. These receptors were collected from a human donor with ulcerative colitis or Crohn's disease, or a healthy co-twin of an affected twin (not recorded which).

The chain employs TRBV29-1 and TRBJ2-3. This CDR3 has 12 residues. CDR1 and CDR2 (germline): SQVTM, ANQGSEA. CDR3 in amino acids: CSAREGTDTQYF.

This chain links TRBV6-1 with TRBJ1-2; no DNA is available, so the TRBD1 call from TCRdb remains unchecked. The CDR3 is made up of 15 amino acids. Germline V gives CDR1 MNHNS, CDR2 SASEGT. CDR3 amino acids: CASSKQQGAVRGYTF.

CDR3 in amino acids: CSASAPGQGLLAFF. The chain employs TRBV20-1 and TRBJ1-1; the TCRdb D gene call, TRBD1, has no DNA to confirm it. Germline assignment: CDR1 DFQATT and CDR2 SNEGSKA (reference sequence). The CDR3 length is 14 residues.

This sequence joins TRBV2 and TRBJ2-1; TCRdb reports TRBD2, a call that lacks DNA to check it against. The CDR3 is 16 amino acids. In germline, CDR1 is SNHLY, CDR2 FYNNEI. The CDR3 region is CASSEGRLAGEDEQFF.

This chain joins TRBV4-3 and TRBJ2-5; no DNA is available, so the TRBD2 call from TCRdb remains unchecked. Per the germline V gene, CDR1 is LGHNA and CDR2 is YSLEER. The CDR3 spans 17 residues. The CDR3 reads CASSQGGTRGHQETQYF.

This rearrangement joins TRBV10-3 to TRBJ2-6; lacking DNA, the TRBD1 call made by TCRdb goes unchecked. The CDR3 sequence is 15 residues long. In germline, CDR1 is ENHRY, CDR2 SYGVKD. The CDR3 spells CAISGERAGANVLTF.

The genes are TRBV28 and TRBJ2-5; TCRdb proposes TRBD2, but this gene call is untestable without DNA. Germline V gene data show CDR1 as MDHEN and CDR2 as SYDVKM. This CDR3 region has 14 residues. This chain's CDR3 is CASRNGGQEETQYF. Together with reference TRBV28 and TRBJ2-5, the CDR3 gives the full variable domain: DVKVTQSSRYLVKRTGEKVFLECVQDMDHENMFWYRQDPGLGLRLIYFSYDVKMKEKGDIPEGYSVSREKKERFSLILESASTNQTSMYLCASRNGGQEETQYFGPGTRLLVL.

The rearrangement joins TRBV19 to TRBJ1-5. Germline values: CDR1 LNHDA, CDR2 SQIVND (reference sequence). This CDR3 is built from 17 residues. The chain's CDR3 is CASSMFAGPKDIQPQHF.

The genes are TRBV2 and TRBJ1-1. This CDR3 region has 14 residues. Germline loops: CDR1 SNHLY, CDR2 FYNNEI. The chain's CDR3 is CASRRPNMNTEAFF.

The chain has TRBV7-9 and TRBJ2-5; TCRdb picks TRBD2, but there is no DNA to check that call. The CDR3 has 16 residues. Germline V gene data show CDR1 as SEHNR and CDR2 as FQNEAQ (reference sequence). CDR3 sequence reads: CASSFATSGGGETQYF.

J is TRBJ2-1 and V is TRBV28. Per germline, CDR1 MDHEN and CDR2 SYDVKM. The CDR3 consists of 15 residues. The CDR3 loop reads CASGETGSTYNEQFF. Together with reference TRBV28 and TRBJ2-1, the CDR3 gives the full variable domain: DVKVTQSSRYLVKRTGEKVFLECVQDMDHENMFWYRQDPGLGLRLIYFSYDVKMKEKGDIPEGYSVSREKKERFSLILESASTNQTSMYLCASGETGSTYNEQFFGPGTRLTVL.

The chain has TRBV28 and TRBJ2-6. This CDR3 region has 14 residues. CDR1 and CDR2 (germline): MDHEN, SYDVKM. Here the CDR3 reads CAARKGKGANVLTF. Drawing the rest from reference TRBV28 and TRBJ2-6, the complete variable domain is DVKVTQSSRYLVKRTGEKVFLECVQDMDHENMFWYRQDPGLGLRLIYFSYDVKMKEKGDIPEGYSVSREKKERFSLILESASTNQTSMYLCAARKGKGANVLTFGAGSRLTVL.

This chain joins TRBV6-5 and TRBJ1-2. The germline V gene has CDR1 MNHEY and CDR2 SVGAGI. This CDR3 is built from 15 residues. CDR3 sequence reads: CASSYKGGVDYGYTF.

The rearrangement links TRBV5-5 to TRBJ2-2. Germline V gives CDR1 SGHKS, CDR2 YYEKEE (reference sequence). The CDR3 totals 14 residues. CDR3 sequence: CASSYYQNTGELFF.

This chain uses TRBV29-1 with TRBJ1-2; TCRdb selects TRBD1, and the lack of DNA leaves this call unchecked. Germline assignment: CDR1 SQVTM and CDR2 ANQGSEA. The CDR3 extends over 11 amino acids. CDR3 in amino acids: CSAGTGGGYTF. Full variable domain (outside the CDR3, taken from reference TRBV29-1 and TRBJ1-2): SAVISQKPSRDICQRGTSLTIQCQVDSQVTMMFWYRQQPGQSLTLIATANQGSEATYESGFVIDKFPISRPNLTFSTLTVSNMSPEDSSIYLCSAGTGGGYTFGSGTRLTVV.

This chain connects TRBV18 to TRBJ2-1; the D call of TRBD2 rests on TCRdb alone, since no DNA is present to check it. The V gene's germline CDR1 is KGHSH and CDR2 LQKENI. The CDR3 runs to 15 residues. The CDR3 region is CASAVEVAGAGEQFF.

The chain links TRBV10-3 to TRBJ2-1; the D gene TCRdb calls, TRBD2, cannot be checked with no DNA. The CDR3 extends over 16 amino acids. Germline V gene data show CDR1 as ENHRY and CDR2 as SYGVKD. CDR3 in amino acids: CAISEEIAGGHNEQFF.

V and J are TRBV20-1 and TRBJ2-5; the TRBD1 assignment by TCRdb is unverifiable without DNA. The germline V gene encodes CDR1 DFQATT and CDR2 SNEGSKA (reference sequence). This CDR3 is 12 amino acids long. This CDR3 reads CSAQGRQETQYF.

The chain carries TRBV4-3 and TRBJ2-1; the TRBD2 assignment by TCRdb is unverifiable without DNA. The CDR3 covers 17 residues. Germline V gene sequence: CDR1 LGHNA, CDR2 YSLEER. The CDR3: CASSRQGTSGRVDEQFF.

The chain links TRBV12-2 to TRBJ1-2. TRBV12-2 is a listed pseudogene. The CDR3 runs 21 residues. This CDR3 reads CASRLAGGLKGRRNFNYGYTF.

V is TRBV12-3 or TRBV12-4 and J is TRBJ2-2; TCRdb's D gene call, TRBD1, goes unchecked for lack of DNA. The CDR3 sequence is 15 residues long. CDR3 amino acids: CASSLGTGGIRELFF.

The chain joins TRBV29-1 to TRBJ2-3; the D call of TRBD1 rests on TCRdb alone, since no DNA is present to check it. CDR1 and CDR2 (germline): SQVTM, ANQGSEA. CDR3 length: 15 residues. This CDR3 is CSVEESWGGTDTQYF.

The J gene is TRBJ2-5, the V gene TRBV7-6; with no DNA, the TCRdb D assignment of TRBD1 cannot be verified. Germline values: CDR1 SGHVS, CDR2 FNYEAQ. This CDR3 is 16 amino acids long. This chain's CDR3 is CASSLVRQARGETQYF. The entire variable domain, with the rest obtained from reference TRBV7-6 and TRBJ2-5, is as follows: GAGVSQSPRYKVTKRGQDVALRCDPISGHVSLYWYRQALGQGPEFLTYFNYEAQQDKSGLPNDRFSAERPEGSISTLTIQRTEQRDSAMYRCASSLVRQARGETQYFGPGTRLLVL.